The 8 T cell receptor beta chains below were found in one sample sequenced in a study of glioma-infiltrating T cells. Using RNA template, CDR3s of TCR alpha and beta were amplified with iRepertoire arm-PCR. MiXCR, run by TCRdb on the multiplex PCR reads, gives a single entry per CDR3 protein. The sample lists about 400,000 distinct CDR3 sequences, 41% seen once, with around 12% in the top ten. The sample consisted of glioma tissue, nonneoplastic brain tissue, or PBMCs (not recorded which). The receptors were gathered from a human donor with low-grade glioma or glioblastoma, undergoing nonglioma brain surgery, or in good health (not recorded which).

This clonotype was found a few times. The V call is TRBV27, the J call TRBJ2-7; TRBD1 matches 7 bases. Trimming took 1 base from V and 3 from J; bases not matched to a gene: 6. Germline values: CDR1 MNHEY, CDR2 SMNVEV (reference sequence). The CDR3 length is 15 residues. The CDR3 spells CASSLFPGQSYEQYF. CDR3 in DNA: TGTGCCAGCAGTTTATTCCCGGGACAGAGCTACGAGCAGTACTTC.

Details on this clonotype: Germline and junction disagree at one end, which may indicate a read error. The rearrangement links TRBV19 to TRBJ1-5, with D possibly matching TRBD1 (6 bases). Germline CDR1 LNHDA, CDR2 SQIVND (reference sequence). CDR3 size: 15 residues. The DNA for the CDR3 is TGTGCCAGTAGTGCTACCGGGACAAGGAATCAGACCCAGCATTTT. This gives the protein CASSATGTRNQTQHF.

This chain joins TRBV11-2 and TRBJ2-5; D might be TRBD1 (6 bases). The CDR3 is made up of 15 amino acids. The germline V gene has CDR1 SGHAT and CDR2 FQNNGV. The germline V and J ends were trimmed by 8 bases and 1 base, with 17 bases remaining between them. The CDR3: CASGPDRRPQETQYF. DNA of the CDR3: TGTGCCAGCGGCCCGGACAGAAGACCCCAAGAGACCCAGTACTTC.

This clonotype was detected a few times. CDR3 region: CSARLAYEQFF. The CDR3 bases are TGCAGTGCCAGACTAGCGTATGAGCAGTTCTTC. The chain employs TRBV20-1 and TRBJ2-1; 8 bases match TRBD2. The V segment lost 6 bases and the J segment 8 bases; nucleotides outside the gene matches: 3. Germline V gene lookup returns CDR1 DFQATT and CDR2 SNEGSKA (reference sequence). The CDR3 sequence is 11 residues long.

V usage is TRBV12-3 or TRBV12-4 and J usage is TRBJ2-7; D is unresolved. Between the trimmed V and J ends, which lost 6 bases and 4 bases, there was a span of 13 bases. The CDR3 covers 13 residues. DNA for the CDR3: TGTGCCAGCAGCCCTAAAGTCCCTTACGAGCAGTACTTC. Its protein product is CASSPKVPYEQYF.

The chain links TRBV6-2 or TRBV6-3 to TRBJ2-6, with a tentative D call TRBD1 (5 bases). The V end was cut by 2 bases, the J end by 1 base, with 21 bases between. The V gene's germline CDR1 is MNHEY and CDR2 SVGEGT. CDR3 size: 20 residues. DNA for the CDR3: TGTGCCAGCAGTTACGACGGCTTTTTACCAGGGTTTTCTGGGGCCAACGTCCTGACTTTC. Translating it yields CASSYDGFLPGFSGANVLTF.

This clonotype was seen many times. The chain has TRBV6-1 and TRBJ1-5; no clear D. The CDR3 covers 13 residues. The germline V gene encodes CDR1 MNHNS and CDR2 SASEGT. The ends were cut back, 6 bases at V and 0 bases at J, with 6 bases in the middle. The CDR3 loop reads CASRPNSNQPQHF. CDR3 DNA: TGTGCCAGCAGGCCAAATAGCAATCAGCCCCAGCATTTT.

On this clonotype: At one boundary the junction diverges from the germline segment, which might be a read error. The chain has TRBV28 and TRBJ2-7, with 9 positions matching TRBD1. The CDR3 contains 16 residues. The germline V gene has CDR1 MDHEN and CDR2 SYDVKM. CDR3 residues: CDSSLPIQGAPYEQYF. DNA for the CDR3: TGTGACAGCAGTTTGCCCATACAGGGGGCCCCCTACGAGCAGTACTTC.